The T cell receptor beta chain described here comes from a study of blood T cell repertoires in COVID-19 (TCRdb year 2020). Background on the whole study: Samples covering the acute and convalescent phases of COVID-19 were provided by collaborators in the United States, Italy and Spain. The prospective study material was composed of cDNA or gDNA derived from T cells, B-cell-depleted T cells, or PBMCs. Subjects who had been exposed to COVID-19, were actively infected with it, or had recovered from it provided the deeply sampled blood TCRbeta repertoires that made up the dataset. The repertoires were released in a freely available public database intended as a resource for research on the immune response to SARS-CoV-2. The samples were drawn from the first 160 participants of the ongoing ImmuneRACE study and from 1,254 subjects provided by 6 global collaborators. Sample metadata almost always included a de-identified subject ID, COVID-19 status, age in years and sex. Where HLA class I and class II types were available, the types were taken from metadata supplied by the sample provider, not from assay-based typing. What the research found in general, with its limitations: The quantity of clinical and demographic metadata differed by source and by participant and was supplied without curation.

The immunoSEQ Assay, a bias-controlled multiplex PCR, was used to amplify TCRbeta CDR3 regions from genomic DNA. Under the source paper's analysis protocol: The number of nucleated cells in each sample was estimated by amplification of reference gene primers within the assay. To quantify the absolute abundance of each unique TCRbeta CDR3 rearrangement, sequence reads were collapsed and filtered. Productive Simpson clonality was computed per sample as the square root of Simpson's diversity index over productive rearrangements. TCRdb mirrors the immuneACCESS table, restricted to in-frame sequences. Some clones are absent from its copies; in checked studies, under half trace to an unresolved V gene, and the reason for the others is unknown. The V and J calls and clone size were taken over from that table, and D and trimming were inferred from the DNA. In all, the sample holds a few hundred thousand clones, and just under 90% of those were seen once. The ten largest clones capture less than 3% of the sample.

In the prospective study, participants were roughly 18 to 100 years old, resided in about 25 geographic areas of the United States, and were enrolled through a virtual design. Cohort assignment in the prospective study relied on participant-reported clinical history from a screening survey and a study questionnaire. A participant counted as exposed if, within 2 weeks of entering the study, that participant had been in contact with someone who had a PCR-confirmed or clinician-diagnosed COVID-19 case. Each participant in the prospective study had whole blood, serum and a nasopharyngeal or oropharyngeal swab collected by mobile phlebotomists. Over a roughly 2-month period, participants in the prospective study had the option of providing additional blood draws and questionnaires. Blood samples from the prospective study were shipped frozen or at room temperature prior to DNA extraction. In the case of this clone: This receptor's antigen is unknown. Base qualities are not recorded, but no much larger clone differs from it by a single base.

Measured from the cysteine to the phenylalanine, the CDR3 is 13 residues long. The entry retains the CDR3 DNA only, 39 bases that are in frame from base 1. After removal of 4 bases from V and 7 bases from J, the junction retains 1 base not matched to a gene. The TCR was taken from a woman in her fifties or sixties who had been exposed to COVID-19. The chain employs TRBV12-3 or TRBV12-4 and TRBJ1-5; 10 of the junction bases match TRBD1. The sequencing input was PBMCs or T cells enriched from blood (not recorded which). The sequenced DNA: TGTGCCAGCAGTTGGGACAGGGGCCAGCCCCAGCATTTT. Its protein product is CASSWDRGQPQHF.